This T cell receptor (beta chain) was sequenced during a study of cytomegalovirus exposure and HLA in healthy donors. Overall study findings and caveats: Earlier analysis yielded a pattern in which most TCR beta V segments were productive about 87% or about 30% of the time. Later analysis demonstrated an association between a missense DCLRE1C variant and TCR beta V- and J-gene trimming.

Germline CDR1 GTSNPN, CDR2 SVGIG (reference sequence). The V and J ends lost 2 bases and 9 bases, in that order; junction bases with no gene match: 10. The CDR3 runs to 14 residues. The PCR had 60 Vbeta and 13 Jbeta primers. TCRdb's table, derived via immunoSEQ multiplex PCR, lists solely in-frame clones and lacks some. Altogether some 180,000 clones are present, 80% being singletons, with the ten largest covering roughly 2%. This clone was counted a single time. The antigen remains undetermined. The sequence was obtained from a woman aged 25 to 39 in good health and CMV-seronegative. The rearrangement joins TRBV30 to TRBJ1-5; 7 bases match TRBD1. The material sequenced was PBMCs. The CDR3 is CAWSPGQRNGPQHF. DNA of the CDR3: TGTGCCTGGAGTCCGGGACAGAGGAACGGGCCCCAGCATTTT. Looking up the rest from reference TRBV30 and TRBJ1-5 gives the full variable domain: SQTIHQWPATLVQPVGSPLSLECTVEGTSNPNLYWYRQAAGRGLQLLFYSVGIGQISSEVPQNLSASRPQDRQFILSSKKLLLSDSGFYLCAWSPGQRNGPQHFGDGTRLSIL.